The T cell receptor beta chain under discussion was sequenced for a study of blood T cells in healthy people across ages. Next came a second PCR, run for roughly 6 to 11 cycles, which used a sample-barcoded 5' primer along with a J-beta primer mix. Each CDR3 protein gets one entry after TCRdb re-called the 5' RACE reads with MiXCR. This table has 850,000 or so distinct CDR3 sequences, less than 35% appearing once. Per the germline V gene, CDR1 is SGHAT and CDR2 is FQNNGV. The CDR3 is 13 amino acids. Trimming took off 3 bases at V and 6 bases at J, with 12 bases between the two ends. Findings and limits, study-wide: Relative to aged donors, long-lived donors carried more naive CD4+ cells and displayed higher diversity. Observed TCR beta diversity per million T cells went down as age went up. This fall followed a roughly linear course with age.

Ten milliliters of peripheral blood were drawn from each donor. The authors isolated at least 7 million PBMCs per sample. This clonotype came up many times. Its antigen is unidentified. The receptor's source is a woman of 80 years or more in good health. The sequenced material came from blood. The chain has TRBV11-2 and TRBJ2-7, with D possibly TRBD2 on 6 matching bases. The CDR3 DNA reads TGTGCCAGCAGCTTTGTGCGGGGTAGCGAGCAGTACTTC. It yields the protein CASSFVRGSEQYF. Full variable domain (rest looked up from reference TRBV11-2 and TRBJ2-7): EAGVAQSPRYKIIEKRQSVAFWCNPISGHATLYWYQQILGQGPKLLIQFQNNGVVDDSQLPKDRFSAERLKGVDSTLKIQPAKLEDSAVYLCASSFVRGSEQYFGPGTRLTVT.